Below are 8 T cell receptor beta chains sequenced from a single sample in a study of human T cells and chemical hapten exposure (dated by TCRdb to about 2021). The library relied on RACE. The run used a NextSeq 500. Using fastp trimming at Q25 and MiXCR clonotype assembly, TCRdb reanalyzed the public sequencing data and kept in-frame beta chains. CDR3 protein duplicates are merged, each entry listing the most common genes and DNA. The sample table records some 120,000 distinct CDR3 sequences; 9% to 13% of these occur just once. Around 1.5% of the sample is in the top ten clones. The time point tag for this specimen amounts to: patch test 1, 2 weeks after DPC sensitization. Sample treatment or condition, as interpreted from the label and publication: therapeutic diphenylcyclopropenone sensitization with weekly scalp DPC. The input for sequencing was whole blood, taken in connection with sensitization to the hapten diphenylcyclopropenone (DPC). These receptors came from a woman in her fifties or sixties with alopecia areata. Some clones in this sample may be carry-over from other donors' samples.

CDR3 sequence reads: CAIRPGTGQGEKLFF. The CDR3 nucleotides read TGTGCCATCAGACCCGGGACAGGGCAGGGCGAAAAACTGTTTTTT. The chain joins TRBV10-3 to TRBJ1-4; 9 bases agree with TRBD1. CDR1 is ENHRY and CDR2 is SYGVKD in the germline V gene. After removal of 6 bases from V and 8 bases from J, the junction contained 10 bases not matched to a gene. This CDR3 comprises 15 residues.

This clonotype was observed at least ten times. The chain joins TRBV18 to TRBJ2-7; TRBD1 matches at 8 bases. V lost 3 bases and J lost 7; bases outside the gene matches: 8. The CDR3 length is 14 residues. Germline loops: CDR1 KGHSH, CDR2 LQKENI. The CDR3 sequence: CASSPATGAWEQYF. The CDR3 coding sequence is TGTGCCAGCTCACCCGCGACAGGGGCGTGGGAGCAGTACTTC.

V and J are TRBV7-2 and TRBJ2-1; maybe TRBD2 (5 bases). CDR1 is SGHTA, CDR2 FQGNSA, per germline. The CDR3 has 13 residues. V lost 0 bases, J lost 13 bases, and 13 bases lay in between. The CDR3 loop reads CASSLARAEIQFF. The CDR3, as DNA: TGTGCCAGCAGCTTAGCGAGGGCCGAGATCCAGTTCTTC.

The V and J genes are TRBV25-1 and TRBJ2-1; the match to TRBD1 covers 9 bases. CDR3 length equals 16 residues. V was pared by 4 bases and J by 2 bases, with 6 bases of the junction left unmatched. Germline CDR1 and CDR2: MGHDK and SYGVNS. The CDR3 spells CASSATGTGTYNEQFF. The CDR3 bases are TGTGCCAGCAGTGCTACCGGGACAGGGACCTACAATGAGCAGTTCTTC.

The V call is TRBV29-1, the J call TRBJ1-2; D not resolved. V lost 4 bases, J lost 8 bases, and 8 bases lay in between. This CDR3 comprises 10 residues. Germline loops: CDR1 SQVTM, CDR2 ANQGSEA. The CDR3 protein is CSVGAGGYTF. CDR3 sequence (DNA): TGCAGCGTTGGCGCCGGGGGCTACACCTTC. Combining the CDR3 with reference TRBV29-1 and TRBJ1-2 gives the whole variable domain SAVISQKPSRDICQRGTSLTIQCQVDSQVTMMFWYRQQPGQSLTLIATANQGSEATYESGFVIDKFPISRPNLTFSTLTVSNMSPEDSSIYLCSVGAGGYTFGSGTRLTVV.

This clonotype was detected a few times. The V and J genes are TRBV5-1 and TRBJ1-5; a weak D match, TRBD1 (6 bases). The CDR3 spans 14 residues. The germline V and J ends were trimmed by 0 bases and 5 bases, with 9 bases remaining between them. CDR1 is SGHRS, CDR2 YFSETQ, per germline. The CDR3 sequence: CASSLGPGDQPQHF. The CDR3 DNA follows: TGCGCCAGCAGCTTGGGACCAGGGGATCAGCCCCAGCATTTT.

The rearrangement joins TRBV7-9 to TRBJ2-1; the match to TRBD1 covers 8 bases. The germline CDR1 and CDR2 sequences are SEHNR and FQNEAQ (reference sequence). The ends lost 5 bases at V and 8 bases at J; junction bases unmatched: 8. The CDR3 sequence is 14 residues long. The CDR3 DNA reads TGTGCCAGCAGCCACAGACAGGGGATCGATGAGCAGTTCTTC. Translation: CASSHRQGIDEQFF.

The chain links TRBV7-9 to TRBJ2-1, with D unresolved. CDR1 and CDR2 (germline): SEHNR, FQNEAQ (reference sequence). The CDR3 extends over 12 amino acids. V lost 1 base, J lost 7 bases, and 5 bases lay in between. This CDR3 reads CASSLGWNEQFF. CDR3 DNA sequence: TGTGCCAGCAGCTTAGGGTGGAATGAGCAGTTCTTC.